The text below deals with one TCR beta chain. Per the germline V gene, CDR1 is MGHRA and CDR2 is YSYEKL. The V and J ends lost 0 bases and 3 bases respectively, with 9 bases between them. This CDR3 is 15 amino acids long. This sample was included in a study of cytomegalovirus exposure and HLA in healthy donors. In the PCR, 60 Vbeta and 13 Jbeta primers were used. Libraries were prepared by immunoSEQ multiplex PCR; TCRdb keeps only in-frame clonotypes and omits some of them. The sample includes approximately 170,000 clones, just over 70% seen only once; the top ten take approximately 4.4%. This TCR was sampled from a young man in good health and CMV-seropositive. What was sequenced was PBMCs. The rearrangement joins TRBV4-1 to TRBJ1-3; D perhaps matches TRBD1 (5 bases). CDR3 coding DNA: TGCGCCAGCAGCCAAGAGGGGACTGTTGGAAACACCATATATTTT. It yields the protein CASSQEGTVGNTIYF.